This T cell receptor (beta chain) was profiled in a study of radiotherapy plus CTLA-4 blockade in lung cancer. Background on the study: There were objective responses in 18% of patients, and approximately 30% had disease control. Points from the study as a whole: Early blood T cell clone changes and increased post-radiation serum interferon-beta were reportedly the strongest response predictors. TCR clones originating in tumors grew in number in blood after radiotherapy plus ipilimumab.

CTLA-4 blockade with ipilimumab, together with focal radiation, was given to patients with chemo-refractory metastatic non-small-cell lung cancer. Assay used: immunoSEQ multiplex PCR; TCRdb lists only in-frame clones, some missing. The sample lists around 99,000 clones, 85% to 90% occurring once. The CDR3 has 15 amino acids. The germline V gene has CDR1 SGHAT and CDR2 FQNNGV. Trimming left V 3 bases short and J 5 bases short, with 17 bases between. This clone has a single count. Its antigen is unidentified. Sequenced here: peripheral blood, sampled from a patient treated with radiotherapy plus ipilimumab. The clonotype was recovered from a human donor with non-small cell lung cancer that progressed on radiotherapy plus ipilimumab. The V and J genes are TRBV11-2 and TRBJ2-7; TRBD1 might be the D (5 bases). CDR3 sequence (DNA): TGTGCCAGCAGCTTGTTAGAAAGGGGCGGCGACGAGCAGTACTTC. Translated, it gives CASSLLERGGDEQYF.